This TCR beta chain was sequenced during a study of a mutant IDH1 vaccine in newly diagnosed glioma. About the research overall: Radiotherapy, temozolomide, or both had been given previously, and both were given to most. Week 35 brought visit V12, which was followed by visit V13 at week 47. Study-level points and caveats: The occurrence of vaccine-induced immune responses was seen in approximately 92% of patients. Alterations occurring in top peripheral T cell clonotypes seemed unrelated to pseudoprogression.

The repertoire was sequenced with immunoSEQ multiplex PCR; TCRdb's copy has only in-frame clones and lacks some. This sample carries about 34,000 clones, around nine tenths of them seen once, and the ten largest clones take 9.5% to 15%. Time point: week 47, end of study. All doses held 300 ug of mutant IDH1 20-mer peptide, with topical imiquimod. Worth noting for this clone: What it binds is not known.

The germline V gene encodes CDR1 LNHDA and CDR2 SQIVND (reference sequence). V was pared by 3 bases and J by 6 bases, with 10 bases of the junction left unmatched. The CDR3 length is 17 residues. This TCR derives from a woman aged 25-40 years with glioma. The sample consisted of PBMCs, taken from a glioma patient whose treatment included an IDH1 peptide vaccine. The chain carries TRBV19 and TRBJ2-1; 11 nucleotides agree with TRBD2. CDR3 amino acids: CASSILSSGGPGNEQFF. In DNA, the CDR3 is TGTGCCAGTAGTATCTTGTCTAGCGGGGGGCCCGGCAATGAGCAGTTCTTC.